The 27 T cell receptor beta chains given below trace back to one sample, sequenced in a study of T cells in women clearing cervical HPV infection. Using immunoSEQ multiplex PCR, the repertoire was profiled, and TCRdb retains in-frame clones only, with some absent. The sample has around 44,000 clones; the top ten hold 6.5% to 8.5%. The sequenced sample was blood buffy coat. The receptors stem from a woman between 18 and 70 years old with a cervical HPV16 infection that either progressed to CIN3+ or cleared (not recorded which).

A remark on this clone: The sequence runs out 3 residues before the end of the CDR3; the remainder is reconstructed from the germline J gene. This rearrangement joins TRBV19 to TRBJ2-1; TRBD2 is a possible D gene (7 bases). The CDR3 loop spans 16 amino acids. Germline-derived CDR1 and CDR2 are LNHDA and SQIVND (reference sequence). Deletions cut 5 bases from V and 6 bases from J, with 20 bases between. The CDR3 region is CASSRGAGTWINEQFF. The sequenced part of the CDR3 DNA is TGTGCCAGTAGTCGGGGGGCCGGGACCTGGATCAATGAG.

The CDR3 protein is CASSSGANEKLFF. The sequenced CDR3 bases are TGTGCCAGCAGCTCAGGGGCTAATGAAAAA. The rearrangement uses TRBV5-4 and TRBJ1-4; a weak D match, TRBD1 (6 bases). The CDR3 is cut off 3 residues early in the read; its end comes from the germline J gene. The germline gives CDR1 SGHNT, CDR2 YYREEE (reference sequence). The V and J ends lost 3 bases and 3 bases respectively, with 6 bases between them. The CDR3 contains 13 residues.

Of note for this clone: The read ends 3 residues before the CDR3 terminus; that terminus is restored from the germline J gene. The chain couples TRBV6-2 or TRBV6-3 to TRBJ2-2, with TRBD2 identical over 11 bases. The CDR3 extends over 13 amino acids. CDR1 and CDR2 (germline): MNHEY, SVGEGT. The J segment lost 5 bases and the V segment lost 9 bases, leaving 2 bases of the junction unmatched. The CDR3 loop is CASRTSGTGELFF. The covered CDR3 bases are TGTGCCAGTAGGACTAGCGGGACCGGGGAG.

As concerns this clone: The CDR3 goes on 3 residues after the read ends, and that part is filled in from the germline J gene. The V and J genes are TRBV2 and TRBJ1-4; 7 bases align to TRBD1. The CDR3 loop spans 15 amino acids. V trimming: 5 bases; J trimming: 5 bases; junction bases outside the gene matches: 8. The germline gives CDR1 SNHLY, CDR2 FYNNEI. CDR3 loop: CASSLPQGINEKLFF. Partial CDR3 DNA: TGTGCCAGCAGTCTTCCACAGGGGATAAATGAAAAA. Together with reference TRBV2 and TRBJ1-4, the CDR3 gives the full variable domain: EPEVTQTPSHQVTQMGQEVILRCVPISNHLYFYWYRQILGQKVEFLVSFYNNEISEKSEIFDDQFSVERPDGSNFTLKIRSTKLEDSAMYFCASSLPQGINEKLFFGSGTQLSVL.

The CDR3 DNA, read in part, is TGCGCCAGCAGCTATAGACAGGGACTTATTCAAGAGACC. Translation gives CASSYRQGLIQET. The full-length CDR3 reads as CASSYRQGLIQETQYF. The gene calls are TRBV5-1 and TRBJ2-5; tentatively, D is TRBD1 (7 bases). The read is 3 residues too short to cover the CDR3 end, so that end is filled in from the germline J gene. CDR1 is SGHRS, CDR2 YFSETQ, per germline. V was pared by 3 bases and J by 2 bases, with 17 bases between. The CDR3 is 16 residues long.

By frequency, this clone registers medium-sized (0.01 to 0.1%). The CDR3 is cut off 3 residues early in the read; its end comes from the germline J gene. The chain is built from TRBV13 and TRBJ2-1; a weak D match, TRBD1 (6 bases). V lost 8 bases, J lost 4 bases, and 12 bases lay in between. The length of the CDR3 is 13 residues. Germline V gene sequence: CDR1 PRHDT, CDR2 FYEKMQ (reference sequence). CDR3 bases read: TGTGCCAGCGGTAACAGGGTTTACAATGAG. Protein sequence: CASGNRVYNE. The whole CDR3 sequence reads CASGNRVYNEQFF.

Turning to this clone: The read terminates 3 residues ahead of where the CDR3 ends, so the germline J gene completes it. The V gene is TRBV20-1, the J gene TRBJ1-2, with 10 bases that match TRBD1. The germline CDR1 and CDR2 sequences are DFQATT and SNEGSKA (reference sequence). The CDR3 totals 15 residues. Trimming took 0 bases from V and 5 from J; bases not matched to a gene: 6. The CDR3 bases that were read are TGCAGTGCTAGAGATCCGCGGGGACAGGGGTATGGC. Protein sequence: CSARDPRGQGYG. Given in full, the CDR3 is CSARDPRGQGYGYTF.

This clone is deemed medium-sized by its frequency. The read finishes 3 residues shy of the CDR3 end, and the germline J gene is used to complete it. V and J are TRBV10-3 and TRBJ1-1; D unclear. Germline CDR1 ENHRY, CDR2 SYGVKD. This CDR3 is 15 amino acids long. Trimming cost V 3 bases and J 1 base, with 12 bases left between them. The CDR3 here is CAISDLTYGNTEAFF. The sequenced CDR3 bases are TGTGCCATCAGTGATCTAACCTACGGGAACACTGAA.

Regarding this clone: The read is 3 residues too short to cover the CDR3 end, so that end is filled in from the germline J gene. The V call is TRBV7-9, the J call TRBJ2-7; TRBD1 aligns across 10 bases. V lost 5 bases, J lost 1 base, and 5 bases stayed unmatched. The germline CDR1 and CDR2 sequences are SEHNR and FQNEAQ (reference sequence). The CDR3 is 15 amino acids. The part of the CDR3 DNA that was read is TGTGCCAGCAGCCCAGCGGGACAGGGGTCCTACGAG. Amino acid sequence: CASSPAGQGSYE. The CDR3 reads in full as CASSPAGQGSYEQYF.

Notes on this clone: The CDR3 end is not reached by the read, which stops 3 residues before it; the germline J gene fills it in. V is TRBV20-1 and J is TRBJ2-5, with 13 bases lining up with TRBD2. Germline CDR1 reads DFQATT; CDR2 reads SNEGSKA (reference sequence). This CDR3 has 16 residues. The junction had 9 bases not matched to a gene; V was cut back by 6 bases and J by 2 bases. The CDR3 here is CSAEGLAGIYQETQYF. Partial CDR3 DNA: TGCAGTGCAGAGGGACTAGCGGGGATCTATCAAGAGACC.

Points on this clone: Coverage ceases 3 residues before the CDR3 finishes, and the germline J gene fills in the end. The rearrangement uses TRBV11-3 and TRBJ2-1; 9 bases fit TRBD2. The V gene's germline CDR1 is SGHNT and CDR2 YENEEA. The CDR3 consists of 15 residues. The V segment lost 6 bases and the J segment 4 bases; nucleotides outside the gene matches: 7. The CDR3 bases that were read are TGTGCCAGCAGTTTAACTAGCGGGTCTTACAATGAG. Residues: CASSLTSGSYNE. From start to end, the CDR3 is CASSLTSGSYNEQFF.

Turning to this clone: The read finishes 3 residues shy of the CDR3 end, and the germline J gene is used to complete it. The chain is built from TRBV6-1 and TRBJ1-1, with unresolved D. Germline CDR1 and CDR2: MNHNS and SASEGT. This CDR3 spans 13 amino acids. V was shortened by 1 base and J by 1 base, with 4 bases between the two germline ends. The covered CDR3 bases are TGTGCCAGCAGTGAAGGGCAGAACACTGAA. It yields the protein CASSEGQNTE. The entire CDR3 protein reads CASSEGQNTEAFF.

A remark on this clone: The read terminates 3 residues before the CDR3 end, so the remaining end is supplied by the germline J gene. This chain connects TRBV20-1 to TRBJ2-7, with 10 bases lining up with TRBD2. The V and J ends lost 5 bases and 0 bases, in that order; junction bases with no gene match: 1. This CDR3 comprises 13 residues. Germline CDR1 and CDR2: DFQATT and SNEGSKA (reference sequence). The CDR3: CSAGTSASYEQYF. CDR3 DNA, as far as it was read: TGCAGTGCTGGGACTAGCGCCTCCTACGAG.

As regards this clone: The read ends 3 residues before the CDR3 terminus; that terminus is restored from the germline J gene. V usage is TRBV19 and J usage is TRBJ2-1, with 10 bases identical to TRBD2. Trimming cost V 7 bases and J 5 bases; bases outside gene matches: 8. The CDR3 is 15 amino acids. Germline CDR1 and CDR2: LNHDA and SQIVND (reference sequence). The CDR3 protein is CASTPFGLADNEQFF. CDR3 bases read: TGTGCCAGTACCCCGTTTGGACTAGCGGACAATGAG. Using reference TRBV19 and TRBJ2-1 for the parts outside the CDR3, the full variable domain is DGGITQSPKYLFRKEGQNVTLSCEQNLNHDAMYWYRQDPGQGLRLIYYSQIVNDFQKGDIAEGYSVSREKKESFPLTVTSAQKNPTAFYLCASTPFGLADNEQFFGPGTRLTVL.

As to this clone: The CDR3 end lies 3 residues beyond the end of the read and is filled in from the germline J gene. The rearrangement links TRBV20-1 to TRBJ2-3; D is possibly TRBD2 (7 bases). Germline-derived CDR1 and CDR2 are DFQATT and SNEGSKA (reference sequence). V gave up 3 bases and J gave up 3 bases, with 16 bases separating them. The CDR3 contains 15 residues. This chain's CDR3 is CSARSREGGTDTQYF. The part of the CDR3 DNA that was read is TGCAGTGCTAGGAGCAGGGAGGGGGGGACAGATACG.

In regard to this clone: The CDR3 end is not reached by the read, which stops 3 residues before it; the germline J gene fills it in. The chain combines TRBV29-1 with TRBJ1-1; 7 bases match TRBD1. V lost 3 bases, J lost 0 bases, and 4 bases stayed unmatched. The CDR3 runs 14 residues. Looked up from germline, CDR1 is SQVTM and CDR2 is ANQGSEA. CDR3 sequence reads: CSVDSGQLNTEAFF. Incomplete CDR3 DNA: TGCAGCGTTGATTCGGGACAGCTGAACACTGAA.

As regards this clone: Coverage ceases 3 residues before the CDR3 finishes, and the germline J gene fills in the end. The chain joins TRBV5-5 to TRBJ1-1; tentatively, D is TRBD1 (5 bases). This CDR3 has 13 amino acids. The germline V gene encodes CDR1 SGHKS and CDR2 YYEKEE (reference sequence). Trimming stripped 8 bases from V and 1 base from J, with 12 bases between. This chain's CDR3 is CASTTASNTEAFF. CDR3 DNA, as far as it was read: TGTGCCAGTACGACAGCTTCGAACACTGAA. Full variable domain (missing parts from reference TRBV5-5 and TRBJ1-1): DAGVTQSPTHLIKTRGQQVTLRCSPISGHKSVSWYQQVLGQGPQFIFQYYEKEERGRGNFPDRFSARQFPNYSSELNVNALLLGDSALYLCASTTASNTEAFFGQGTRLTVV.

Remarks on this clone: The read terminates 3 residues before the CDR3 end, so the remaining end is supplied by the germline J gene. The rearrangement uses TRBV5-1 and TRBJ2-3; 9 bases are a match to TRBD2. The CDR3 contains 15 residues. Germline values: CDR1 SGHRS, CDR2 YFSETQ. With V trimmed by 0 bases and J by 1 base, 0 bases remained unmatched. The CDR3 loop is CASSLGGGGTDTQYF. Partial CDR3 DNA: TGCGCCAGCAGCTTGGGCGGGGGGGGCACAGATACG.

Concerning this clone itself: The sequence runs out 3 residues before the end of the CDR3; the remainder is reconstructed from the germline J gene. The chain employs TRBV30 and TRBJ1-1; D ambiguous. Trimming took off 4 bases at V and 6 bases at J, with 9 bases between the two ends. This CDR3 is built from 11 residues. Germline V gene data show CDR1 as GTSNPN and CDR2 as SVGIG (reference sequence). Partial CDR3 DNA: TGTGCCTGGAACTATAAAGCTGAA. As protein: CAWNYKAE. The entire CDR3 reads CAWNYKAEAFF.

With regard to this clone: The sequence runs out 3 residues before the end of the CDR3; the remainder is reconstructed from the germline J gene. The rearrangement joins TRBV20-1 to TRBJ2-7; 9 bases fit TRBD2. This CDR3 has 15 amino acids. In germline, CDR1 is DFQATT, CDR2 SNEGSKA (reference sequence). V gave up 1 base and J gave up 3 bases; unmatched junction bases: 7. CDR3 bases read: TGCAGTGCTAGAGCCAGCGGGAGGACAATCTACGAG. Translated: CSARASGRTIYE. The complete CDR3 protein is CSARASGRTIYEQYF.

Concerning this clone itself: The read halts 3 residues ahead of the CDR3 end, with the missing end drawn from the germline J gene. This chain joins TRBV28 and TRBJ1-2; D is perhaps TRBD1 (6 bases). The CDR3 extends over 14 amino acids. V was shortened by 4 bases and J by 2 bases, with 11 bases between the two germline ends. Germline lookup yields CDR1 MDHEN and CDR2 SYDVKM. The CDR3 sequence is CASSSDQGNYGYTF. CDR3 DNA (partial): TGTGCCAGCAGTTCCGATCAGGGGAACTATGGC.

For this clone: The read ends 3 residues shy of where the CDR3 ends; the end is completed using the germline J gene. The rearrangement links TRBV19 to TRBJ1-1; a possible D gene is TRBD1 (5 bases). The CDR3 contains 15 residues. V lost 2 bases and J 2 bases, leaving 12 bases between the germline ends. Germline V CDR1 and CDR2: LNHDA, SQIVND (reference sequence). The CDR3 protein is CASSISGGYNTEAFF. Partial CDR3 DNA: TGTGCCAGTAGTATATCCGGGGGGTACAACACTGAA.

A note on this clone: Read coverage stops 3 residues before the CDR3 terminus; the germline J gene supplies the remainder. This rearrangement joins TRBV5-1 to TRBJ1-6; TRBD1 matches at 7 bases. The CDR3 sequence is 16 residues long. V shed 2 bases and J 7 bases; nucleotides not matched to a gene: 9. Per the germline V gene, CDR1 is SGHRS and CDR2 is YFSETQ. The sequenced part of the CDR3 DNA is TGCGCCAGCAGCTTCGGGACAGTAGTTACAAATTCACCC. Translating it yields CASSFGTVVTNSP. The full CDR3 reads CASSFGTVVTNSPLHF.

As concerns this clone: The read gets to within 3 residues of the CDR3 end, and the germline J gene fills in the rest. The rearrangement uses TRBV20-1 and TRBJ2-1; TRBD2 aligns across 7 bases. The CDR3 totals 12 residues. Germline V gene sequence: CDR1 DFQATT, CDR2 SNEGSKA (reference sequence). V shed 7 bases and J 3 bases; nucleotides not matched to a gene: 3. The CDR3 bases that were read are TGCAGTGGGACTAGGGACTACAATGAG. Translation: CSGTRDYNE. The whole CDR3 sequence is CSGTRDYNEQFF.

As for this clone: The CDR3 goes on 3 residues after the read ends, and that part is filled in from the germline J gene. The chain links TRBV19 to TRBJ1-2; TRBD1 agrees at 8 bases. The germline gives CDR1 LNHDA, CDR2 SQIVND (reference sequence). Trimming removed 5 bases from V and 1 base from J; junction bases left unmatched: 3. The CDR3 covers 14 residues. CDR3 DNA (partial): TGTGCCAGTAGTGACAGGGGCCTTAACTATGGC. This sequence encodes CASSDRGLNYG. In full, the CDR3 is CASSDRGLNYGYTF.

As regards this clone: Sequencing ends 3 residues short of the CDR3 end; the germline J gene provides the rest. The chain combines TRBV19 with TRBJ1-5; TRBD1 matches 8 bases. The CDR3 spans 14 residues. CDR1 LNHDA and CDR2 SQIVND come from the germline V gene (reference sequence). V shed 11 bases, J shed 4 bases, and the junction held 10 bases outside the gene matches. The CDR3 bases that were read are TGTGCCGTCCAGGCCAGGGGGCGAAATCAGCCC. Translated, it gives CAVQARGRNQP. The CDR3 reads in full as CAVQARGRNQPQHF.

Regarding this clone: The read gets to within 3 residues of the CDR3 end, and the germline J gene fills in the rest. This chain links TRBV7-2 with TRBJ2-1; D unclear. Germline CDR1 and CDR2: SGHTA and FQGNSA. Trimming removed 1 base from V and 2 bases from J, with 6 bases in between. The CDR3 runs to 14 residues. CDR3 bases read: TGTGCCAGCAGCTTAGGGCAGACCTACAATGAG. Residues: CASSLGQTYNE. In full, the CDR3 reads CASSLGQTYNEQFF.